What follows are 8 T cell receptor beta chains derived from one specimen sequenced in a study of cytomegalovirus exposure and HLA in healthy donors. Clones were read by immunoSEQ multiplex PCR, and TCRdb kept only the in-frame ones, dropping some. The sample lists about 130,000 clones, roughly 90% occurring once. Sequencing was carried out using PBMCs. The receptors derive from a man in his thirties or forties in good health and CMV-seronegative.

In regard to this clone: Other DNA sequences in this specimen translate into the identical CDR3. The chain couples TRBV29-1 to TRBJ1-5; 8 bases match TRBD1. The J segment lost 4 bases and the V segment lost 6 bases, leaving 5 bases of the junction unmatched. CDR1 and CDR2 from the germline V gene are SQVTM and ANQGSEA. CDR3 length equals 13 residues. The CDR3 loop is CSVVTGGNQPQHF. In DNA form, the CDR3 reads TGCAGCGTGGTTACAGGGGGAAATCAGCCCCAGCATTTT.

V and J are TRBV2 and TRBJ2-7; perhaps TRBD1 as D (5 bases). Looked up from germline, CDR1 is SNHLY and CDR2 is FYNNEI. This CDR3 has 13 residues. With 8 bases removed from V and 5 bases from J, the gap between germline ends came to 16 bases. The chain's CDR3 is CASEQVMRNEQYF. Written as DNA, the CDR3 is TGTGCCAGCGAACAGGTTATGAGGAACGAGCAGTACTTC.

The chain has TRBV29-1 and TRBJ1-1; perhaps TRBD1 as D (6 bases). Looked up from germline, CDR1 is SQVTM and CDR2 is ANQGSEA. V shed 7 bases and J shed 4 bases, with 22 bases lying between them. The CDR3 totals 15 residues. This chain's CDR3 is CSAPLTGGLGTEAFF. The CDR3 DNA reads TGCAGCGCCCCCCTCACCGGGGGGCTCGGCACTGAAGCTTTCTTT.

The chain couples TRBV29-1 to TRBJ1-1; D is possibly TRBD1 (6 bases). The ends were cut back, 4 bases at V and 0 bases at J, with 9 bases in the middle. Germline CDR1 SQVTM, CDR2 ANQGSEA. The CDR3 loop spans 13 amino acids. CDR3 coding DNA: TGCAGCGTTGTGGACAGATTGAACACTGAAGCTTTCTTT. This translates into CSVVDRLNTEAFF.

The CDR3 DNA reads TGTGCCAGCAGTTACAAGGCGGGAATCCGATCAGATACGCAGTATTTT. Translation gives CASSYKAGIRSDTQYF. The V and J genes are TRBV6-6 and TRBJ2-3, with a tentative D call TRBD2 (6 bases). Germline V lookup: CDR1 MNHNY, CDR2 SVGAGI (reference sequence). With 2 bases removed from V and 4 bases from J, the gap between germline ends came to 16 bases. The CDR3 length is 16 residues.

This clone was counted only a few times. The chain has TRBV7-3 and TRBJ1-1; D remains ambiguous. The V gene's germline CDR1 is SGHTA and CDR2 FQGTGA. With 6 bases removed from V and 4 bases from J, the gap between germline ends came to 12 bases. This CDR3 spans 13 amino acids. The CDR3 DNA follows: TGTGCCAGCAGGTCCGCGGGTACCACTGAAGCTTTCTTT. This sequence encodes CASRSAGTTEAFF.

The chain joins TRBV15 to TRBJ2-7; maybe TRBD1 (6 bases). Germline CDR1 is LNHNV and CDR2 is YYDKDF (reference sequence). The CDR3 has 15 residues. The ends were cut back, 1 base at V and 6 bases at J, with 16 bases in the middle. CDR3 in amino acids: CATSRGARGTAEQYF. CDR3 bases: TGTGCCACCAGCAGAGGAGCCAGGGGAACGGCCGAGCAGTACTTC.

This chain links TRBV6-8 with TRBJ2-3; 16 bases are shared with TRBD2. Germline loops: CDR1 MNHGY, CDR2 SAAAGT. CDR3 length equals 20 residues. V lost 2 bases, J lost 5 bases, and 13 bases stayed unmatched. The CDR3 spells CASSYHIGTSGRGRGDTQYF. The CDR3 DNA is TGTGCCAGCAGTTACCATATAGGGACTAGCGGGAGGGGGAGAGGAGATACGCAGTATTTT.